The rows below give T cell receptor beta chains drawn from one sample of a study of T cell responses to AZD1222 COVID-19 vaccine. Libraries were prepared by immunoSEQ multiplex PCR; TCRdb keeps only in-frame clonotypes and omits some of them. Among some 130,000 clones, approximately 90% were seen once, and the ten largest hold about 7.1%. This sample comprised peripheral blood, obtained on day 0 of AZD1222 vaccination. These receptors came from an adult in good health. CDR3s include the opening cysteine and the closing phenylalanine or tryptophan. The order of the fields is V gene, CDR3 length, clone size, J gene, CDR3 protein. Clone size is not always given. Where it is, it says once, few, many or a class for expanded clones.

V gene: TRBV11-2; CDR3 length: 16; clone size: .; J gene: TRBJ2-5; CDR3 protein: CASSPTIAGGKETQYF
V gene: TRBV6-5; CDR3 length: 13; clone size: .; J gene: TRBJ1-1; CDR3 protein: CASSGQLYTEAFF
V gene: TRBV19; CDR3 length: 14; clone size: .; J gene: TRBJ2-2; CDR3 protein: CASSTYGLAGELFF
V gene: TRBV2; CDR3 length: 15; clone size: once; J gene: TRBJ1-6; CDR3 protein: CASTSRVAYNSPLHF
V gene: TRBV7-6; CDR3 length: 15; clone size: few; J gene: TRBJ1-5; CDR3 protein: CASSLSGHRNQPQHF
V gene: TRBV9; CDR3 length: 15; clone size: .; J gene: TRBJ2-5; CDR3 protein: CASSPIAGVQETQYF
V gene: TRBV6-2/TRBV6-3; CDR3 length: 13; clone size: .; J gene: TRBJ2-2; CDR3 protein: CASSFWRDGELFF
V gene: TRBV11-2; CDR3 length: 13; clone size: .; J gene: TRBJ1-6; CDR3 protein: CASSSWSDSPLHF
V gene: TRBV30; CDR3 length: 11; clone size: .; J gene: TRBJ1-5; CDR3 protein: CAWGTGRPQHF
V gene: TRBV27; CDR3 length: 16; clone size: .; J gene: TRBJ1-5; CDR3 protein: CASSPLGDLSNQPQHF
V gene: TRBV6-4; CDR3 length: 15; clone size: .; J gene: TRBJ2-3; CDR3 protein: CASSDASGGPDTQYF
V gene: TRBV29-1; CDR3 length: 14; clone size: .; J gene: TRBJ1-1; CDR3 protein: CSVVWGQVNTEAFF
V gene: TRBV6-2/TRBV6-3; CDR3 length: 15; clone size: .; J gene: TRBJ2-1; CDR3 protein: CASSTRRGLYNEQFF
V gene: TRBV5-8; CDR3 length: 14; clone size: .; J gene: TRBJ1-6; CDR3 protein: CASSRGQGNSPLHF
V gene: TRBV24-1; CDR3 length: 15; clone size: once; J gene: TRBJ1-2; CDR3 protein: CATSDVTDRAYGYTF
V gene: TRBV30; CDR3 length: 16; clone size: .; J gene: TRBJ1-3; CDR3 protein: CAWSPPRQAGGNTIYF
V gene: TRBV9; CDR3 length: 15; clone size: few; J gene: TRBJ2-3; CDR3 protein: CASSPLAGGADTQYF
V gene: TRBV4-3; CDR3 length: 17; clone size: .; J gene: TRBJ2-6; CDR3 protein: CASSQDRVLAGANVLTF
V gene: TRBV25-1; CDR3 length: 14; clone size: .; J gene: TRBJ1-6; CDR3 protein: CASKGQGAYSPLHF
V gene: TRBV11-1; CDR3 length: 13; clone size: .; J gene: TRBJ2-7; CDR3 protein: CASSYDSLYEQYF
V gene: TRBV7-2; CDR3 length: 15; clone size: .; J gene: TRBJ2-2; CDR3 protein: CASSLWTGNTGELFF
V gene: TRBV12-3/TRBV12-4; CDR3 length: 11; clone size: .; J gene: TRBJ1-3; CDR3 protein: CASSSVGPRYF
V gene: TRBV2; CDR3 length: 11; clone size: .; J gene: TRBJ1-6; CDR3 protein: CASSVNSPLHF
V gene: TRBV19; CDR3 length: 15; clone size: .; J gene: TRBJ1-6; CDR3 protein: CASSIGTGRNSPLHF
V gene: TRBV5-8; CDR3 length: 13; clone size: .; J gene: TRBJ1-2; CDR3 protein: CASSGVQRGGYTF
V gene: TRBV6-4; CDR3 length: 15; clone size: .; J gene: TRBJ2-1; CDR3 protein: CASSEVSSGVNEQFF
V gene: TRBV5-6; CDR3 length: 18; clone size: .; J gene: TRBJ1-3; CDR3 protein: CASSLFSGTERSGNTIYF
V gene: TRBV6-5; CDR3 length: 15; clone size: .; J gene: TRBJ1-6; CDR3 protein: CASSRTGVGDSPLHF
V gene: TRBV28; CDR3 length: 12; clone size: .; J gene: TRBJ1-5; CDR3 protein: CASSLWYQPQHF
V gene: TRBV30; CDR3 length: 13; clone size: .; J gene: TRBJ1-1; CDR3 protein: CAFVNRASTEAFF
V gene: TRBV19; CDR3 length: 14; clone size: .; J gene: TRBJ2-1; CDR3 protein: CASADRGHYNEQFF
V gene: TRBV5-1; CDR3 length: 16; clone size: once; J gene: TRBJ2-1; CDR3 protein: CASSVLATSSYNEQFF
V gene: TRBV28; CDR3 length: 15; clone size: .; J gene: TRBJ1-6; CDR3 protein: CASTSGGQVGSPLHF
V gene: TRBV28; CDR3 length: 16; clone size: .; J gene: TRBJ2-2; CDR3 protein: CASIKSGLVYTGELFF
V gene: TRBV12-3/TRBV12-4; CDR3 length: 11; clone size: .; J gene: TRBJ2-2; CDR3 protein: CASSQIRELFF
V gene: TRBV7-3; CDR3 length: 15; clone size: .; J gene: TRBJ2-1; CDR3 protein: CASSLGVTSGNEQFF
V gene: TRBV7-2; CDR3 length: 16; clone size: .; J gene: TRBJ2-3; CDR3 protein: CASSVQTSGGADTQYF
V gene: TRBV10-2; CDR3 length: 16; clone size: few; J gene: TRBJ2-2; CDR3 protein: CASSESSRELAGELFF
V gene: TRBV12-3/TRBV12-4; CDR3 length: 13; clone size: .; J gene: TRBJ1-1; CDR3 protein: CASSLREGTEAFF
V gene: TRBV29-1; CDR3 length: 12; clone size: .; J gene: TRBJ2-7; CDR3 protein: CSVGTGFYEQYF
V gene: TRBV10-3; CDR3 length: 12; clone size: .; J gene: TRBJ1-1; CDR3 protein: CAISKLGTEAFF
V gene: TRBV5-1; CDR3 length: 13; clone size: .; J gene: TRBJ2-5; CDR3 protein: CASSLRARETQYF
V gene: TRBV2; CDR3 length: 16; clone size: .; J gene: TRBJ1-5; CDR3 protein: CASSKIRESGNQPQHF
V gene: TRBV2; CDR3 length: 15; clone size: once; J gene: TRBJ1-5; CDR3 protein: CASSGERARNQPQHF
V gene: TRBV18; CDR3 length: 15; clone size: .; J gene: TRBJ2-3; CDR3 protein: CASSPRGGNTDTQYF
V gene: TRBV19; CDR3 length: 16; clone size: once; J gene: TRBJ2-3; CDR3 protein: CASSNPRGTSTDTQYF
V gene: TRBV4-3; CDR3 length: 16; clone size: .; J gene: TRBJ2-3; CDR3 protein: CASSQGGATITDTQYF
V gene: TRBV5-4; CDR3 length: 14; clone size: once; J gene: TRBJ1-4; CDR3 protein: CASSLGRSGTKLFF
V gene: TRBV3-1/TRBV3-2; CDR3 length: 11; clone size: .; J gene: TRBJ1-2; CDR3 protein: CASSQALGYTF
V gene: TRBV11-2; CDR3 length: 17; clone size: .; J gene: TRBJ1-6; CDR3 protein: CASSSRTAFSYNSPLHF
V gene: TRBV5-8; CDR3 length: 14; clone size: .; J gene: TRBJ1-2; CDR3 protein: CASSLKAGPTGYTF
V gene: TRBV30; CDR3 length: 12; clone size: .; J gene: TRBJ1-1; CDR3 protein: CAGDIMNTEAFF
V gene: TRBV7-2; CDR3 length: 15; clone size: .; J gene: TRBJ1-3; CDR3 protein: CASSRDRVSGNTIYF
V gene: TRBV6-5; CDR3 length: 16; clone size: .; J gene: TRBJ1-3; CDR3 protein: CASSYLAPHSGNTIYF
V gene: TRBV30; CDR3 length: 14; clone size: .; J gene: TRBJ2-1; CDR3 protein: CAWATGTSYNEQFF
V gene: TRBV5-6; CDR3 length: 14; clone size: .; J gene: TRBJ1-3; CDR3 protein: CASSLDGGGNTIYF
V gene: TRBV6-2/TRBV6-3; CDR3 length: 15; clone size: .; J gene: TRBJ2-1; CDR3 protein: CASSRTSGEYNEQFF
V gene: TRBV28; CDR3 length: 15; clone size: .; J gene: TRBJ2-7; CDR3 protein: CASSFRGLRSYEQYF